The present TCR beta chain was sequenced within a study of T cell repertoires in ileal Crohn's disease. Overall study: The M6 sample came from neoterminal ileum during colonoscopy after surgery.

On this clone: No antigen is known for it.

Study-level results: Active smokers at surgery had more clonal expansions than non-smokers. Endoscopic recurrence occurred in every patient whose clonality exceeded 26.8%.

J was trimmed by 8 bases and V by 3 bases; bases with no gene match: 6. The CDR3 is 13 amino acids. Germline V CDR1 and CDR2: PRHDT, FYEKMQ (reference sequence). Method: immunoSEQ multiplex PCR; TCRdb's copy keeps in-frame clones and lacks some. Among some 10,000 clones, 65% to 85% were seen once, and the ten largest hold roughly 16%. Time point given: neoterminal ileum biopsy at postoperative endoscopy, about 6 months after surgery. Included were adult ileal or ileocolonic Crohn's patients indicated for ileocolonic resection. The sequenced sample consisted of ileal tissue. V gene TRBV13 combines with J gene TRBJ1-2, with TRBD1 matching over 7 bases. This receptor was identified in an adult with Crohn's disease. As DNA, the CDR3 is TGTGCCAGCAGCTTGACAGGGACGAGCGGCTACACCTTC. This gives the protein CASSLTGTSGYTF.